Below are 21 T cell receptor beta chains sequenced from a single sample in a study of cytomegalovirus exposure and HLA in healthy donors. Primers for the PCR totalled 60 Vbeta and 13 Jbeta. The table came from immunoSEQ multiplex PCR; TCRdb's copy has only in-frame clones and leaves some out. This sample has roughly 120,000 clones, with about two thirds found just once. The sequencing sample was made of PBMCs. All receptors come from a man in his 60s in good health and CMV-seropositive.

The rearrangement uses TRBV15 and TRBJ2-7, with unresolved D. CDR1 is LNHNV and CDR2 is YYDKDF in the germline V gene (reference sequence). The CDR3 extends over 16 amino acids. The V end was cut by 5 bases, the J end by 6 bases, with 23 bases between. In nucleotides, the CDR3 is TGTGCCACCAGCCCCAATCCCGGGTCTATAGGTTCCGAGCAGTACTTC. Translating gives CATSPNPGSIGSEQYF.

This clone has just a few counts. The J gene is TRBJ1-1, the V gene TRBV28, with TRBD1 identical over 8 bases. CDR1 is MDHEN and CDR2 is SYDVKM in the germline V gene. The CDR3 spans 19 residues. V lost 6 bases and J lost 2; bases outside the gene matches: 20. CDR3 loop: CASRLSGGQGGLRNTEAFF. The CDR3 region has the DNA TGTGCCAGCAGGCTTAGTGGTGGACAGGGAGGATTACGAAACACTGAAGCTTTCTTT.

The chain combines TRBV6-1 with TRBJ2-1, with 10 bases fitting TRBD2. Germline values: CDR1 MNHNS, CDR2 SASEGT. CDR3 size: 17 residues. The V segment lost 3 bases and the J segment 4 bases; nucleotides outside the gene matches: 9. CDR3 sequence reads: CASSEVSIAGGYNEQFF. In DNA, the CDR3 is TGTGCCAGCAGTGAGGTTTCGATAGCGGGGGGTTACAATGAGCAGTTCTTC.

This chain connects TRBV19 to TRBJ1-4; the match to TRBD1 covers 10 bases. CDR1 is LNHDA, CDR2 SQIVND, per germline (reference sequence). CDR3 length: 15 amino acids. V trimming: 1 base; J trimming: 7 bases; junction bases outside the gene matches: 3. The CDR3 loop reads CASSIVGTGVEKLFF. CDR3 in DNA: TGTGCCAGTAGTATAGTGGGGACAGGGGTTGAAAAACTGTTTTTT. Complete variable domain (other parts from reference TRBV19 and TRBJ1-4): DGGITQSPKYLFRKEGQNVTLSCEQNLNHDAMYWYRQDPGQGLRLIYYSQIVNDFQKGDIAEGYSVSREKKESFPLTVTSAQKNPTAFYLCASSIVGTGVEKLFFGSGTQLSVL.

The DNA of the CDR3 is TGTGCCAGCAGTCTACAGGGGGCCCTCGGTGGCTACACCTTC. Its translation: CASSLQGALGGYTF. The chain employs TRBV6-1 and TRBJ1-2; 9 bases map to TRBD1. CDR3 length: 14 amino acids. Germline CDR1 reads MNHNS; CDR2 reads SASEGT. The J segment lost 7 bases and the V segment lost 5 bases, leaving 8 bases of the junction unmatched.

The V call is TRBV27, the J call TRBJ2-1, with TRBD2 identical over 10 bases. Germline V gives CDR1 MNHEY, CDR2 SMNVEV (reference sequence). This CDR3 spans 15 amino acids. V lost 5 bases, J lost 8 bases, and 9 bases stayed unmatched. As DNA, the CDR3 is TGTGCCAGCAGTCTGCAGCGGGGGGGTCACGATGAGCAGTTCTTC. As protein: CASSLQRGGHDEQFF.

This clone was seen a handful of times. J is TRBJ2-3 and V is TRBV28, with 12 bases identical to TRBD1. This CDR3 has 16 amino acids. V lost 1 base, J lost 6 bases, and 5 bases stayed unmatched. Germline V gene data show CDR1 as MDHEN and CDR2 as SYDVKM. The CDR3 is CASSLSGTGGVDTQYF. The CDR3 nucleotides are TGTGCCAGCAGTTTATCTGGGACAGGGGGCGTCGATACGCAGTATTTT.

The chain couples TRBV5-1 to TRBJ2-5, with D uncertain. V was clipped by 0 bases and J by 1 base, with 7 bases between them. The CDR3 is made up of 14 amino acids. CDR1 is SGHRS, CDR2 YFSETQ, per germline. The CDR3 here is CASSLVSTQETQYF. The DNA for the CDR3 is TGCGCCAGCAGCTTGGTAAGCACCCAAGAGACCCAGTACTTC.

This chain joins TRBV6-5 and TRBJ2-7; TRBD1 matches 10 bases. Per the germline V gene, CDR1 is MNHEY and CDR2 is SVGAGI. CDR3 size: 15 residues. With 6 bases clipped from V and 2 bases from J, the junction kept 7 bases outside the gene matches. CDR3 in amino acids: CASSMTGGLTYEQYF. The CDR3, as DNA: TGTGCCAGCAGCATGACAGGGGGCCTAACCTACGAGCAGTACTTC.

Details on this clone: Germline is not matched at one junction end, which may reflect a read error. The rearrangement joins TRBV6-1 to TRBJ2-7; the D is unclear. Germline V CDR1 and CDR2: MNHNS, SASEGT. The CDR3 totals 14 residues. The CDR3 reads CASSEDRHSCEQYF. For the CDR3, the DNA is TGTGCCAGCAGTGAAGATCGCCACTCCTGCGAGCAGTACTTC.

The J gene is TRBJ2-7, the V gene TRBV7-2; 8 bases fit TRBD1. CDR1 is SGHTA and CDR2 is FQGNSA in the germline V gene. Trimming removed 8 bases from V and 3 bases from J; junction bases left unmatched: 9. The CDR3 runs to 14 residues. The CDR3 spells CASGTDRGVYEQYF. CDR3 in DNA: TGTGCCAGCGGTACCGACAGGGGAGTCTACGAGCAGTACTTC. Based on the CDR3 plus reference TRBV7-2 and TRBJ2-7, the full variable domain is GAGVSQSPSNKVTEKGKDVELRCDPISGHTALYWYRQSLGQGLEFLIYFQGNSAPDKSGLPSDRFSAERTGGSVSTLTIQRTQQEDSAVYLCASGTDRGVYEQYFGPGTRLTVT.

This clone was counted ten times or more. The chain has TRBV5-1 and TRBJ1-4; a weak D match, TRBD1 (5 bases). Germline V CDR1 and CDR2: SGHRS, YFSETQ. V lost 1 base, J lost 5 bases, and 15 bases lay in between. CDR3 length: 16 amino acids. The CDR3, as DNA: TGCGCCAGCAGCTTGTGGGCGAACAGGAAAAATGAAAAACTGTTTTTT. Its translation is CASSLWANRKNEKLFF.

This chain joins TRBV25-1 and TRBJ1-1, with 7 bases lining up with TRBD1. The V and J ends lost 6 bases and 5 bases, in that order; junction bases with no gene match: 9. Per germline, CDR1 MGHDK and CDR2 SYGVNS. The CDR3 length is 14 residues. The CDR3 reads CASRQTGQWTEAFF. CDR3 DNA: TGTGCCAGCAGACAGACAGGGCAGTGGACTGAAGCTTTCTTT.

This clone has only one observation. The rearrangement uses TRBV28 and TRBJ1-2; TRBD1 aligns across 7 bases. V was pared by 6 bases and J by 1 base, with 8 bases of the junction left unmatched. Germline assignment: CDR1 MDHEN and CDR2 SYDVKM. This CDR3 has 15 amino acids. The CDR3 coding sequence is TGTGCCAGCAGCTTGACAGGGCTAGATAACTATGGCTACACCTTC. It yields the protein CASSLTGLDNYGYTF.

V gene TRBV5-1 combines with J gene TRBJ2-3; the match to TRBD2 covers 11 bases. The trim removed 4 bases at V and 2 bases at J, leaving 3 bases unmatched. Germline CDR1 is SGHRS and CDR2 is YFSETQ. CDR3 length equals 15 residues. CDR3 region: CASSLAGGFTDTQYF. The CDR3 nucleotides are TGCGCCAGCAGCCTAGCGGGGGGATTCACAGATACGCAGTATTTT.

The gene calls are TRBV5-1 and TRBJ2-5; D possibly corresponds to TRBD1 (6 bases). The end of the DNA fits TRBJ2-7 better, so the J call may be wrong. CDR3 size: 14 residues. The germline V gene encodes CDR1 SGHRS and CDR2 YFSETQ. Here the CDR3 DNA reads TGCGCCAGCAGTGTGGGGGCTCAGGCCTACGAGCAGTACTTC. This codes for CASSVGAQAYEQYF.

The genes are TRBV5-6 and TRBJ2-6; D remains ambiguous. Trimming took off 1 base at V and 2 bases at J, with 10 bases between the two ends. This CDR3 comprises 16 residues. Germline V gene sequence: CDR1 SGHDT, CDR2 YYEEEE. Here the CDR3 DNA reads TGTGCCAGCAGCTTGATGATCAGTGCTGGGGCCAACGTCCTGACTTTC. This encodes CASSLMISAGANVLTF.

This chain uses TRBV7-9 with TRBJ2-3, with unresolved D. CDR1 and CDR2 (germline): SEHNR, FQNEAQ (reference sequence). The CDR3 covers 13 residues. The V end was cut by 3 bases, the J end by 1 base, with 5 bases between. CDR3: CASSFARTDTQYF. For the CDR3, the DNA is TGTGCCAGCAGCTTCGCGCGCACAGATACGCAGTATTTT.

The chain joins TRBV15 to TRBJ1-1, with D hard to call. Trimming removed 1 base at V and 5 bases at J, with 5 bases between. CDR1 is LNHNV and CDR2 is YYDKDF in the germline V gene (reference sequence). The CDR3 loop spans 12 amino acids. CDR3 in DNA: TGTGCCACCAGCAGAGCTCGGACTGAAGCTTTCTTT. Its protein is CATSRARTEAFF.

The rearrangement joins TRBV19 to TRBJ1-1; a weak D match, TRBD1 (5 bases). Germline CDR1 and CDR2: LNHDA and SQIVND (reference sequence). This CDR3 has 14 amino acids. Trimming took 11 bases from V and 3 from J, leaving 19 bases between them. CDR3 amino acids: CASSRRDGHTEAFF. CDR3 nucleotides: TGTGCCTCTTCGAGGAGGGACGGCCACACTGAAGCTTTCTTT.

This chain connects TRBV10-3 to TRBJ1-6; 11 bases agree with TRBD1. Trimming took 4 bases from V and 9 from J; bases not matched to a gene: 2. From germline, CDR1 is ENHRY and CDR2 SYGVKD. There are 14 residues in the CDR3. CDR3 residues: CAISAGTGGSPLHF. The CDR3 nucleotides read TGTGCCATCAGTGCCGGGACAGGGGGTTCACCCCTCCACTTT.